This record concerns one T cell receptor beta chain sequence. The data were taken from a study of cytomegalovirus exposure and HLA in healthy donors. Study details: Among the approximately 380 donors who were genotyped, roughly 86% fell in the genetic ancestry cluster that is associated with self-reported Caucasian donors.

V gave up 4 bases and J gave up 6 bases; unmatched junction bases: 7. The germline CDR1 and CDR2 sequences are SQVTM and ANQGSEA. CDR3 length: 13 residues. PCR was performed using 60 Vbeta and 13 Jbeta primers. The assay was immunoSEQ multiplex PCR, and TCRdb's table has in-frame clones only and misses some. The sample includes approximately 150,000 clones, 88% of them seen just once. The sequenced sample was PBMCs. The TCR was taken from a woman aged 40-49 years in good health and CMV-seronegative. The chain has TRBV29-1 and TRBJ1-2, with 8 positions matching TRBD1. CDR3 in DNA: TGCAGCGTTGTAAGTGACAGGGGCCATGGCTACACCTTC. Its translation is CSVVSDRGHGYTF.